The 30 T cell receptor beta chains in this list originate from one sample, sequenced in a study of CD8 T cells in Susac syndrome. Random hexamers were used to reverse transcribe 0.5 to 1 ug of RNA. TCRdb re-called the immunoSEQ multiplex PCR reads through MiXCR, storing one row per CDR3 protein. The sample consists of about 150,000 distinct CDR3 sequences, around 95% of them appearing once. Material for sequencing was CD4+ T cells from PBMCs. These receptors were taken from a human donor with Susac syndrome.

V usage is TRBV7-9 and J usage is TRBJ1-6; 8 bases are shared with TRBD1. The CDR3 is 16 residues long. V lost 4 bases, J lost 0 bases, and 2 bases stayed unmatched. The germline CDR1 and CDR2 sequences are SEHNR and FQNEAQ (reference sequence). CDR3 amino acids: CASSSDRDSYNSPLHF. The CDR3 nucleotides are TGTGCCAGCAGCTCGGACAGGGACTCCTATAATTCACCCCTCCACTTT.

The J gene is TRBJ1-2, the V gene TRBV2; D is perhaps TRBD1 (5 bases). Germline V gene sequence: CDR1 SNHLY, CDR2 FYNNEI. Trimming pared 7 bases from V and 4 bases from J, leaving 10 bases between. The CDR3 covers 12 residues. CDR3 region: CASTGDAYGYTF. The CDR3, as DNA: TGTGCCAGCACTGGGGACGCCTATGGCTACACCTTC. The complete variable domain, with remaining parts taken from reference TRBV2 and TRBJ1-2, reads EPEVTQTPSHQVTQMGQEVILRCVPISNHLYFYWYRQILGQKVEFLVSFYNNEISEKSEIFDDQFSVERPDGSNFTLKIRSTKLEDSAMYFCASTGDAYGYTFGSGTRLTVV.

V and J are TRBV2 and TRBJ2-1, with 14 nucleotides matching TRBD2. Germline loops: CDR1 SNHLY, CDR2 FYNNEI. V shed 8 bases, J shed 6 bases, and the junction held 3 bases outside the gene matches. There are 14 residues in the CDR3. The CDR3, as DNA: TGTGCCAGCGGGGGACTAGCGGGAGTCAATGAGCAGTTCTTC. It codes for CASGGLAGVNEQFF.

This clonotype occurred once. This sequence joins TRBV3-1 and TRBJ1-4; D unresolved. V dropped 4 bases and J dropped 9 bases, with 12 bases sitting between them. This CDR3 region has 13 residues. The germline V gene encodes CDR1 LGHDT and CDR2 YNNKEL (reference sequence). The CDR3 nucleotides are TGTGCCAGCAGCCCCTTGGGCCAACAAAAACTGTTTTTT. Translated: CASSPLGQQKLFF. Complete variable domain (other parts from reference TRBV3-1 and TRBJ1-4): DTAVSQTPKYLVTQMGNDKSIKCEQNLGHDTMYWYKQDSKKFLKIMFSYNNKELIINETVPNRFSPKSPDKAHLNLHINSLELGDSAVYFCASSPLGQQKLFFGSGTQLSVL.

V and J are TRBV24-1 and TRBJ2-5, with 9 bases fitting TRBD1. This CDR3 region has 13 residues. J was trimmed by 3 bases and V by 7 bases; bases with no gene match: 2. Per the germline V gene, CDR1 is KGHDR and CDR2 is SFDVKD. The CDR3 DNA is TGTGCCACCAGGAGGACAGGGGAAGAGACCCAGTACTTC. Amino acids: CATRRTGEETQYF.

The chain combines TRBV2 with TRBJ2-1; D remains ambiguous. Per germline, CDR1 SNHLY and CDR2 FYNNEI. Deletions cut 0 bases from V and 6 bases from J, with 12 bases between. CDR3 length equals 15 residues. In DNA, the CDR3 is TGTGCCAGCAGTGAAGCGCCTATCGAAACCAATGAGCAGTTCTTC. It yields the protein CASSEAPIETNEQFF.

DNA for the CDR3: TGTGCCAGCAGCCAGGAGGACAGGGGGTCCTACGAGCAGTACTTC. Amino acids: CASSQEDRGSYEQYF. The V gene is TRBV4-2, the J gene TRBJ2-7; 10 bases align to TRBD1. The germline CDR1 and CDR2 sequences are LGHNA and YNFKEQ. This CDR3 has 15 amino acids. J was trimmed by 1 base and V by 3 bases; bases with no gene match: 3.

This chain joins TRBV9 and TRBJ2-1; 7 bases match TRBD1. Germline values: CDR1 SGDLS, CDR2 YYNGEE. The V gene end was trimmed by 1 base and the J gene end by 1 base; junction bases not matched to a gene: 5. This CDR3 spans 16 amino acids. The CDR3 is CASSVQYRGSYNEQFF. CDR3 nucleotide sequence: TGTGCCAGCAGCGTACAATACAGGGGATCCTACAATGAGCAGTTCTTC. Based on the CDR3 plus reference TRBV9 and TRBJ2-1, the full variable domain is DSGVTQTPKHLITATGQRVTLRCSPRSGDLSVYWYQQSLDQGLQFLIQYYNGEERAKGNILERFSAQQFPDLHSELNLSSLELGDSALYFCASSVQYRGSYNEQFFGPGTRLTVL.

This chain connects TRBV30 to TRBJ2-2; D is unresolved. The CDR3 totals 15 residues. Germline CDR1 GTSNPN, CDR2 SVGIG (reference sequence). Trimming pared 3 bases from V and 2 bases from J, leaving 13 bases between. The CDR3: CAWRAPGPNTGELFF. CDR3 bases: TGTGCCTGGAGGGCCCCCGGGCCAAACACCGGGGAGCTGTTTTTT.

The chain links TRBV7-9 to TRBJ1-4; a weak D match, TRBD1 (5 bases). V dropped 4 bases and J dropped 8 bases, with 20 bases sitting between them. Germline CDR1 reads SEHNR; CDR2 reads FQNEAQ (reference sequence). CDR3 length: 16 residues. The CDR3 sequence: CASSSRDVGLGEKLFF. As DNA, the CDR3 is TGTGCCAGCAGCTCGAGGGACGTCGGTCTAGGAGAAAAACTGTTTTTT.

The V gene is TRBV4-2, the J gene TRBJ1-3, with D perhaps matching TRBD1 (5 bases). The germline CDR1 and CDR2 sequences are LGHNA and YNFKEQ. This CDR3 comprises 16 residues. The V gene lost 1 base and the J gene lost 1 base, with 11 bases spanning the gap. CDR3: CASSQVQGGSGNTIYF. The DNA of the CDR3 is TGTGCCAGCAGCCAAGTTCAGGGTGGATCTGGAAACACCATATATTTT.

The rearrangement joins TRBV5-6 to TRBJ2-1, with no clear D. CDR3 length equals 17 residues. Germline CDR1 is SGHDT and CDR2 is YYEEEE. Trimming took 6 bases from V and 0 from J, leaving 19 bases between them. The CDR3 loop is CASNPQLPRTSYNEQFF. The CDR3 bases are TGTGCCAGCAATCCCCAACTGCCTAGAACCTCCTACAATGAGCAGTTCTTC. Using reference TRBV5-6 and TRBJ2-1 for the parts outside the CDR3, the full variable domain is DAGVTQSPTHLIKTRGQQVTLRCSPKSGHDTVSWYQQALGQGPQFIFQYYEEEERQRGNFPDRFSGHQFPNYSSELNVNALLLGDSALYLCASNPQLPRTSYNEQFFGPGTRLTVL.

V gene TRBV5-6 combines with J gene TRBJ2-5; D uncertain. CDR1 and CDR2 from the germline V gene are SGHDT and YYEEEE. The CDR3 consists of 13 residues. V lost 4 bases and J lost 5, with 12 bases in between. CDR3 coding DNA: TGTGCCAGCAGCCAAGGACGGCGGGAGACCCAGTACTTC. Protein product: CASSQGRRETQYF.

The chain recombines TRBV9 with TRBJ2-6, with D perhaps matching TRBD2 (6 bases). CDR1 SGDLS and CDR2 YYNGEE come from the germline V gene. V lost 0 bases and J 4 bases, leaving 17 bases between the germline ends. This CDR3 has 18 residues. CDR3: CASSVVRGRLRGANVLTF. The CDR3 DNA sequence: TGTGCCAGCAGCGTAGTGCGGGGAAGGCTGAGAGGGGCCAACGTCCTGACTTTC. Full variable domain (outside the CDR3, taken from reference TRBV9 and TRBJ2-6): DSGVTQTPKHLITATGQRVTLRCSPRSGDLSVYWYQQSLDQGLQFLIQYYNGEERAKGNILERFSAQQFPDLHSELNLSSLELGDSALYFCASSVVRGRLRGANVLTFGAGSRLTVL.

This clonotype was found once. This chain uses TRBV6-6 with TRBJ2-5, with 10 positions matching TRBD2. V lost 5 bases to trimming and J lost 5 bases; unmatched junction nucleotides: 8. The CDR3 is 15 residues long. The germline V gene has CDR1 MNHNY and CDR2 SVGAGI (reference sequence). The CDR3, as DNA: TGTGCCAGCAGTCTCGGTGGGACTAGCGTGGAGACCCAGTACTTC. Amino acids: CASSLGGTSVETQYF.

The chain joins TRBV20-1 to TRBJ2-5; D possibly matches TRBD1 or TRBD2 (6 bases each). The CDR3 is made up of 13 amino acids. Per the germline V gene, CDR1 is DFQATT and CDR2 is SNEGSKA (reference sequence). The CDR3: CRPRGVVQETQYF. The CDR3 nucleotides are TGCAGGCCAAGGGGGGTGGTCCAAGAGACCCAGTACTTC.

This clonotype was seen a single time. The chain joins TRBV6-5 to TRBJ1-5; D gene unclear. From germline, CDR1 is MNHEY and CDR2 SVGAGI. The ends were cut back, 0 bases at V and 6 bases at J, with 9 bases in the middle. This CDR3 contains 14 residues. CDR3 sequence (DNA): TGTGCCAGCAGTTACTCCCCTGCCACTCAGCCCCAGCATTTT. This sequence encodes CASSYSPATQPQHF.

Here the CDR3 reads CSVVGGRRGANVLTF. The CDR3 nucleotides read TGCAGCGTTGTTGGGGGGCGAAGAGGGGCCAACGTCCTGACTTTC. This chain connects TRBV29-1 to TRBJ2-6; D possibly matches TRBD1 or TRBD2 (6 bases each). The CDR3 has 15 residues. V was shortened by 4 bases and J by 4 bases, with 14 bases between the two germline ends. Germline CDR1 reads SQVTM; CDR2 reads ANQGSEA.

This sequence joins TRBV7-9 and TRBJ2-7, with TRBD1 identical over 8 bases. V lost 7 bases and J lost 7; bases outside the gene matches: 9. CDR3 length: 13 amino acids. Germline-derived CDR1 and CDR2 are SEHNR and FQNEAQ (reference sequence). CDR3 nucleotides: TGTGCCAGCACCGGACAGGGATCGCAGGAGCAGTACGTC. Amino acid sequence: CASTGQGSQEQYV.

The J gene is TRBJ1-2, the V gene TRBV3-1; 9 bases are shared with TRBD1. Germline values: CDR1 LGHDT, CDR2 YNNKEL (reference sequence). The CDR3 sequence is 14 residues long. Trimming at V came to 3 bases and at J to 4 bases, leaving 3 bases not matched to a gene. CDR3 region: CASSHVDRGYGYTF. In DNA form, the CDR3 reads TGTGCCAGCAGCCATGTGGACAGGGGCTATGGCTACACCTTC.

The chain couples TRBV15 to TRBJ1-2, with D hard to call. Germline V gene lookup returns CDR1 LNHNV and CDR2 YYDKDF (reference sequence). This CDR3 region has 15 residues. The V end lost 0 bases, the J end lost 4 bases, and 12 bases lay between the germline ends. Here the CDR3 DNA reads TGTGCCACCAGCAGAGATACGATGGCGGGCTATGGCTACACCTTC. Translation gives CATSRDTMAGYGYTF.

The chain combines TRBV30 with TRBJ1-5; the D is unclear. Between the trimmed V and J ends, which lost 4 bases and 3 bases, there was a span of 4 bases. Germline loops: CDR1 GTSNPN, CDR2 SVGIG (reference sequence). The CDR3 is 11 residues long. The CDR3 loop reads CAWKANQPQHF. The CDR3 nucleotides read TGTGCCTGGAAGGCCAATCAGCCCCAGCATTTT.

This clonotype has just a few counts. The chain uses TRBV18 and TRBJ2-5; no reliable D call. Germline loops: CDR1 KGHSH, CDR2 LQKENI. The length of the CDR3 is 13 residues. The ends were cut back, 6 bases at V and 1 base at J, with 9 bases in the middle. In DNA form, the CDR3 reads TGTGCCAGCTCTCCCCCGGGCCAAGAGACCCAGTACTTC. Translating gives CASSPPGQETQYF.

The rearrangement links TRBV9 to TRBJ1-5; 8 nucleotides line up with TRBD1. The V gene end was trimmed by 1 base and the J gene end by 5 bases; junction bases not matched to a gene: 2. The CDR3 extends over 14 amino acids. Germline lookup yields CDR1 SGDLS and CDR2 YYNGEE. The DNA for the CDR3 is TGTGCCAGCAGCGTAACAGGGGGGTATCAGCCCCAGCATTTT. Encoded protein: CASSVTGGYQPQHF.

The chain combines TRBV10-3 with TRBJ2-3; a possible D gene is TRBD2 (6 bases). The CDR3 has 14 residues. V lost 0 bases and J 3 bases, leaving 7 bases between the germline ends. CDR1 is ENHRY and CDR2 is SYGVKD in the germline V gene. The CDR3 coding sequence is TGTGCCATCAGTGAGTCTCGGGGGACAGATACGCAGTATTTT. As protein: CAISESRGTDTQYF.

This sequence joins TRBV20-1 and TRBJ2-2, with D possibly matching TRBD1 (5 bases). This CDR3 region has 17 residues. Trimming took 3 bases from V and 6 from J, leaving 23 bases between them. CDR1 DFQATT and CDR2 SNEGSKA come from the germline V gene (reference sequence). CDR3 bases: TGCAGTGCTAGCCCCCCCACCCTAGGGGATGGGGCCGGGGAGCTGTTTTTT. Protein sequence: CSASPPTLGDGAGELFF.

The rearrangement uses TRBV25-1 and TRBJ2-1; 10 bases agree with TRBD2. The length of the CDR3 is 15 residues. Losses at the gene ends were 6 bases for V and 6 bases for J; bases not matched to a gene: 8. Germline V CDR1 and CDR2: MGHDK, SYGVNS. CDR3 bases: TGTGCCAGCAGGGATAGCGGGGGGCCTTCCAATGAGCAGTTCTTC. Its protein is CASRDSGGPSNEQFF.

V and J are TRBV23-1 and TRBJ2-7, with D possibly TRBD1 on 6 matching bases. TRBV23-1 is assigned to the ORF class and has an uncertain function. V lost 6 bases, J lost 4 bases, and 16 bases lay in between. This CDR3 spans 14 amino acids. The CDR3 loop is CASRQTGRPYEQYV. The CDR3 DNA reads TGCGCCAGCAGACAAACAGGGAGACCGTACGAGCAGTACGTC.

This clonotype was observed a single time. The CDR3 nucleotides read TGTGCCAGCAGTGATAAGGTCCGGGGGGGACAGTCCGTTTATGGCTACACCTTC. This codes for CASSDKVRGGQSVYGYTF. V and J are TRBV6-1 and TRBJ1-2, with 7 bases identical to TRBD1. The CDR3 covers 18 residues. The V segment lost 3 bases and the J segment 5 bases; nucleotides outside the gene matches: 18. The V gene's germline CDR1 is MNHNS and CDR2 SASEGT.

V and J are TRBV11-1 and TRBJ2-3, with 7 bases matching TRBD2. Germline-derived CDR1 and CDR2 are SGHAT and FQDESV (reference sequence). The CDR3 loop spans 12 amino acids. Trimming at V came to 5 bases and at J to 8 bases, leaving 4 bases not matched to a gene. This CDR3 reads CASSAGEFTQYF. CDR3 DNA sequence: TGTGCCAGCAGCGCGGGAGAGTTTACGCAGTATTTT.